This TCR beta chain was documented in a study of beta chain features in type 1 diabetes. The whole isolated RNA underwent reverse transcription, so sequencing captured expressed TCRB transcripts. The table came from immunoSEQ multiplex PCR; TCRdb's copy has only in-frame clones and leaves some out. The table lists over 700,000 clones, roughly 16% of them singletons. This clone has only a few counts. The CDR3 length is 15 residues. Per germline, CDR1 WSHSY and CDR2 SAAADI. V lost 6 bases, J lost 6 bases, and 11 bases stayed unmatched. The clonotype originates from a woman aged 18-35 years in good health. The chain links TRBV10-2 to TRBJ2-1, with 7 bases matching TRBD2. What was sequenced was naive CD4+ T cells from blood. Here the CDR3 reads CASSDAGDGGNEQFF. In nucleotides, the CDR3 is TGCGCCAGCAGCGACGCGGGAGATGGTGGCAATGAGCAGTTCTTC.